This TCR beta chain was documented in a study of beta chain features in type 1 diabetes. Findings of the study overall: The naive, central memory and Treg TCRB repertoires of patients appeared to be more similar to one another than those of healthy donors.

Trimming at V came to 8 bases and at J to 1 base, leaving 13 bases not matched to a gene. Germline values: CDR1 SGHRS, CDR2 YFSETQ. The CDR3 runs 16 residues. Sequenced material consisted of expressed TCRB transcripts (all of the isolated RNA was reverse transcribed). The method was immunoSEQ multiplex PCR; TCRdb's version includes in-frame clones alone and lacks a portion of them. The table shows 970,000 or so clones, with about a sixth occurring only once. In this sample, this clone turned up a few times. What it binds is unknown. The sequence was collected from a woman in her late teens or twenties in good health. The chain recombines TRBV5-1 with TRBJ2-3; 7 nucleotides agree with TRBD2. The sample taken for sequencing was naive CD4+ T cells from blood. The CDR3 sequence: CASSILAASGTDTQYF. DNA of the CDR3: TGCGCCAGTTCAATCCTAGCGGCATCCGGCACAGATACGCAGTATTTT. The full variable domain, rest sourced from reference TRBV5-1 and TRBJ2-3, is KAGVTQTPRYLIKTRGQQVTLSCSPISGHRSVSWYQQTPGQGLQFLFEYFSETQRNKGNFPGRFSGRQFSNSRSEMNVSTLELGDSALYLCASSILAASGTDTQYFGPGTRLTVL.